The sequence of this T cell receptor beta chain was determined in a study of blood T cell repertoires in COVID-19. In this sample, this clone turned up once. V lost 5 bases to trimming and J lost 3 bases; unmatched junction nucleotides: 6. The CDR3 extends over 15 amino acids. Germline CDR1 is SGHTA and CDR2 is FQGTGA. Profiled with immunoSEQ multiplex PCR; TCRdb holds only in-frame clones, not every one. The repertoire consists of roughly 200,000 clones, with 76% occurring once and the leading ten covering roughly 8.6%. The V call is TRBV7-3, the J call TRBJ1-1; 10 bases match TRBD1. Sample: peripheral blood. The TCR sequence derives from a woman between 45 and 60 years old with active or convalescent COVID-19. The CDR3 loop is CASSRTGGEDTEAFF. CDR3 DNA: TGTGCCAGCAGCCGGACAGGGGGTGAAGACACTGAAGCTTTCTTT.